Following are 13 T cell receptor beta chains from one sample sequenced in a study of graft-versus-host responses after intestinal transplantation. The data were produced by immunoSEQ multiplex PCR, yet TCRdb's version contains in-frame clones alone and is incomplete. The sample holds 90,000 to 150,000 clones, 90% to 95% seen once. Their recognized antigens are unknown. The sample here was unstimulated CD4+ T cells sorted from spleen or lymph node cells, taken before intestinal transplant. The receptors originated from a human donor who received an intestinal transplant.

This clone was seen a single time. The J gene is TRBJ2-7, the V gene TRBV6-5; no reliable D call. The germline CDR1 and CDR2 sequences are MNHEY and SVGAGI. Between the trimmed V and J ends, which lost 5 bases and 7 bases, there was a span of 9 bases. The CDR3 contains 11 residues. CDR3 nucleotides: TGTGCCAGCAGTGCCCTGGGGGAGCAGTACTTC. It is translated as CASSALGEQYF.

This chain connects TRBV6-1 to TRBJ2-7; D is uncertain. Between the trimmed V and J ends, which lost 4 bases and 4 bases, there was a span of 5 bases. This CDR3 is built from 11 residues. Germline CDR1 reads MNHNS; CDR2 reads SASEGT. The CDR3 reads CASSAYYEQYF. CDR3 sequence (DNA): TGTGCCAGCAGTGCGTATTACGAGCAGTACTTC.

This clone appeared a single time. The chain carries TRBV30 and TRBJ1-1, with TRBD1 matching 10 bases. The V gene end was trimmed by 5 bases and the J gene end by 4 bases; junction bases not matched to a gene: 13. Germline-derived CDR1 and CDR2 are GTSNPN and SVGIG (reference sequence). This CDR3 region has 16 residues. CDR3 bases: TGTGCCTGGGCTGGGACAGGGGTCATACGGGGCACTGAAGCTTTCTTT. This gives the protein CAWAGTGVIRGTEAFF.

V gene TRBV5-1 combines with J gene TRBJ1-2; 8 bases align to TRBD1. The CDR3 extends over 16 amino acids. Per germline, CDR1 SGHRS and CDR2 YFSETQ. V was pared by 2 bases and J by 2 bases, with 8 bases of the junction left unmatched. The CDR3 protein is CASSFSPGTGNYGYTF. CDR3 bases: TGCGCCAGCAGCTTTTCCCCCGGGACAGGAAACTATGGCTACACCTTC.

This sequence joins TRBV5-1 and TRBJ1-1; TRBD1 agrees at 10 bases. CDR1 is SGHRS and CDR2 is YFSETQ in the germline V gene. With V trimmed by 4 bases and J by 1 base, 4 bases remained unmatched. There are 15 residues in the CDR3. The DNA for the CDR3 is TGCGCCAGCAGCGGGGACAGGGGTTGGAACACTGAAGCTTTCTTT. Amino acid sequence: CASSGDRGWNTEAFF.

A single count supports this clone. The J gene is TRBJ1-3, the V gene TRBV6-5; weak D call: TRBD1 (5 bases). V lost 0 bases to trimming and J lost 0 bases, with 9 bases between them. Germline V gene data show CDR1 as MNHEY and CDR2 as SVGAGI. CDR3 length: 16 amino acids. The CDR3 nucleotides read TGTGCCAGCAGTTACTCCAGGGATTCCTCTGGAAACACCATATATTTT. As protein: CASSYSRDSSGNTIYF.

The CDR3 loop is CASSSDPVYAGGHQYF. The CDR3 coding sequence is TGTGCCAGCAGCTCCGACCCCGTCTACGCGGGAGGCCACCAGTACTTC. V usage is TRBV7-2 and J usage is TRBJ2-4; TRBD2 matches 8 bases. This CDR3 comprises 16 residues. CDR1 is SGHTA and CDR2 is FQGNSA in the germline V gene. V trimming: 4 bases; J trimming: 13 bases; junction bases outside the gene matches: 18. The full variable domain, with the rest looked up from reference TRBV7-2 and TRBJ2-4, is GAGVSQSPSNKVTEKGKDVELRCDPISGHTALYWYRQSLGQGLEFLIYFQGNSAPDKSGLPSDRFSAERTGGSVSTLTIQRTQQEDSAVYLCASSSDPVYAGGHQYFGAGTRLSVL.

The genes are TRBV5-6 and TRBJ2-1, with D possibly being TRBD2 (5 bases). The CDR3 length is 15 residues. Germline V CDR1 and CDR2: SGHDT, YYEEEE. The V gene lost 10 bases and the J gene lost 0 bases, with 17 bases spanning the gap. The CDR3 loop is CASKRTGSSYNEQFF. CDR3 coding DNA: TGTGCCTCCAAGAGAACTGGGAGCTCCTACAATGAGCAGTTCTTC.

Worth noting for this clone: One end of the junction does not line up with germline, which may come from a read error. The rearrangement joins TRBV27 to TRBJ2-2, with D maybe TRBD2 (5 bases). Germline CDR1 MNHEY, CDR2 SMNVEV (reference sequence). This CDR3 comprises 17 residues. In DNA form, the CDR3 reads TGTGCCAGCAGTTTAATGGCTTTACAGATGAACACCGGGAAGCTGTTTTTT. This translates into CASSLMALQMNTGKLFF.

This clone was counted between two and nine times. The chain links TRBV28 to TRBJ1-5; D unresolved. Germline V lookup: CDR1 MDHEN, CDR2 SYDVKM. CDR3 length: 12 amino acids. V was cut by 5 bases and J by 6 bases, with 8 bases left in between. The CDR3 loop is CASSPPGQPQHF. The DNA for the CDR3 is TGTGCCAGCAGTCCCCCTGGTCAGCCCCAGCATTTT.

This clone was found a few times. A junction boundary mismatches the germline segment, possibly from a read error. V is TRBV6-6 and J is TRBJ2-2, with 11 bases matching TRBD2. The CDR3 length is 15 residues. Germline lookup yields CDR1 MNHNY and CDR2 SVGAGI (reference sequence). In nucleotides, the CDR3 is TGTGCCAGCAGTGACTCCCTAGCGGGAGGTCGCGAGCTGTTTTTT. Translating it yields CASSDSLAGGRELFF.

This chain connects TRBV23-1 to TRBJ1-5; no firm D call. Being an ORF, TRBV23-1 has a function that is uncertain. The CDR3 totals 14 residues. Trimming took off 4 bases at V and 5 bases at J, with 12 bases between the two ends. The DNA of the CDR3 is TGCGCCAGCAGTCCCCGACACCGGGATCAGCCCCAGCATTTT. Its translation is CASSPRHRDQPQHF.

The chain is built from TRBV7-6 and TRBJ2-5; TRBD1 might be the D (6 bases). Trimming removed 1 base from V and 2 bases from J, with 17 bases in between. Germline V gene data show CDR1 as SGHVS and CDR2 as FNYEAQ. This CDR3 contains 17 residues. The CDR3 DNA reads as TGTGCCAGCAGCTTAGGGTATGGGGGCGGACCGCAAGAGACCCAGTACTTC. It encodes CASSLGYGGGPQETQYF. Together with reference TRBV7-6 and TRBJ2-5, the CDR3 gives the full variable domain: GAGVSQSPRYKVTKRGQDVALRCDPISGHVSLYWYRQALGQGPEFLTYFNYEAQQDKSGLPNDRFSAERPEGSISTLTIQRTEQRDSAMYRCASSLGYGGGPQETQYFGPGTRLLVL.